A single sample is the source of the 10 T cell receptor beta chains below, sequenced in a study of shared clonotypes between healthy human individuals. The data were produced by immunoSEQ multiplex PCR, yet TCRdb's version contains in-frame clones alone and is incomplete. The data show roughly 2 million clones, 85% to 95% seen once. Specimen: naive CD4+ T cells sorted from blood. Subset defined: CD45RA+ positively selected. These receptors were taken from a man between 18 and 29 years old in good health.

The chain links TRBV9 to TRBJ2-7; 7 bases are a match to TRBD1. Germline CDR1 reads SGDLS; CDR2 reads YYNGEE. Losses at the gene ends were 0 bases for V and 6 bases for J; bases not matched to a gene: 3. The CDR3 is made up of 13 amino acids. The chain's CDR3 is CASSVDRGPEQYF. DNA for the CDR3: TGTGCCAGCAGCGTAGACAGGGGACCCGAGCAGTACTTC.

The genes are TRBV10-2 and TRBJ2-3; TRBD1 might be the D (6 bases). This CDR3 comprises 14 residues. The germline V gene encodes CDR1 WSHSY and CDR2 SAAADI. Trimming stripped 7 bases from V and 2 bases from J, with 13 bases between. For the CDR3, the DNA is TGCGCCAGCATACCGGGACAACTCACAGATACGCAGTATTTT. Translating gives CASIPGQLTDTQYF.

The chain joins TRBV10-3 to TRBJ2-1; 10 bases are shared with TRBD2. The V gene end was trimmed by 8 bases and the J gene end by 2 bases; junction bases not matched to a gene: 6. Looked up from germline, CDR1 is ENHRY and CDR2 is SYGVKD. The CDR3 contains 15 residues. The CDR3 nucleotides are TGTGCCATCGGCCTTCTAGCGGGAGCCTACAATGAGCAGTTCTTC. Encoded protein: CAIGLLAGAYNEQFF.

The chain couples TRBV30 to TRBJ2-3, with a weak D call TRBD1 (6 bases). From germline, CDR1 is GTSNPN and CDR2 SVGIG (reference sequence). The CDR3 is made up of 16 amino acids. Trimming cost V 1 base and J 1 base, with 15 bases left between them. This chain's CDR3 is CAWSDITGWGTDTQYF. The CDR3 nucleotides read TGTGCCTGGAGTGACATCACAGGGTGGGGCACAGATACGCAGTATTTT.

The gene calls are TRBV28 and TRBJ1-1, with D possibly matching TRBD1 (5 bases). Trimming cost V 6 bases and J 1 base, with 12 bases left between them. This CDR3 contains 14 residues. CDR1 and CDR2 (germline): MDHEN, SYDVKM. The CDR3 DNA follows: TGTGCCAGCAGAGGGGACCGGCAGAACACTGAAGCTTTCTTT. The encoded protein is CASRGDRQNTEAFF.

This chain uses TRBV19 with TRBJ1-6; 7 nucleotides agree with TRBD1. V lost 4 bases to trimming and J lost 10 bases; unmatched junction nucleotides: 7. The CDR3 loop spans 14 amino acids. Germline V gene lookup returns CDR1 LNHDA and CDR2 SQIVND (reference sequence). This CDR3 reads CASSTGTVKSPLHF. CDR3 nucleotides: TGTGCCAGTAGTACCGGGACAGTGAAATCACCCCTCCACTTT.

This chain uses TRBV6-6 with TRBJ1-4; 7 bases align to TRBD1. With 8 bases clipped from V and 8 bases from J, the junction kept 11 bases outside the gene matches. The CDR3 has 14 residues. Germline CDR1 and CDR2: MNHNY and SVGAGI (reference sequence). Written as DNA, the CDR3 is TGTGCCAGCCTTCGTAAGGGGGCAGGGGAAAAACTGTTTTTT. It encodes CASLRKGAGEKLFF.

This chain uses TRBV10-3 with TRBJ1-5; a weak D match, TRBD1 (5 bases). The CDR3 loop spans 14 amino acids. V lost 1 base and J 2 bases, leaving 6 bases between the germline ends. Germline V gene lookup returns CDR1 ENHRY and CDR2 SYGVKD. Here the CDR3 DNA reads TGTGCCATCAGTGAGTTACAGGGCAATCAGCCCCAGCATTTT. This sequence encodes CAISELQGNQPQHF.

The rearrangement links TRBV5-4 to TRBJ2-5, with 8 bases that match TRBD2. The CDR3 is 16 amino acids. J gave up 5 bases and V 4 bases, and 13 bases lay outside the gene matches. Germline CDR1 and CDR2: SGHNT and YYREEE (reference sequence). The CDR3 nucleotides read TGTGCCAGCAGCCCCGGTCGGGGGGGCTTGGAGGAGACCCAGTACTTC. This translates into CASSPGRGGLEETQYF.

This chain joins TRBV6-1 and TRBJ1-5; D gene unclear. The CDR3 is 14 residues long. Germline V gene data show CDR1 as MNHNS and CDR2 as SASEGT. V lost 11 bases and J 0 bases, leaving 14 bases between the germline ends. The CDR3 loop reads CAGGEVNSNQPQHF. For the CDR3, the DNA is TGTGCCGGCGGGGAGGTTAATAGCAATCAGCCCCAGCATTTT.